The T cell receptor beta chain under discussion was sequenced for a study of cytomegalovirus exposure and HLA in healthy donors. General study points: Compared with the roughly 700-donor mean, an Asian-associated ancestry cluster reportedly had fewer N-insertions, according to a later analysis. Using the classifier, cytomegalovirus status was reportedly diagnosed with high specificity and sensitivity. TCR beta V segments were, for the most part, productive about 87% or about 30% of the time in an earlier analysis.

The PCR ran on 60 Vbeta and 13 Jbeta primers. Generated by immunoSEQ multiplex PCR, the TCRdb table keeps only in-frame clones and is missing some. The sample records 150,000 to 200,000 clones, roughly 76% being singletons. On this clone itself: As yet, its antigen is unknown.

Trimming cost V 6 bases and J 1 base, with 16 bases left between them. The V gene's germline CDR1 is MNHEY and CDR2 SVGAGI. The CDR3 has 15 residues. Sequenced sample: PBMCs. The chain employs TRBV6-5 and TRBJ2-7; possible D gene TRBD2, 6 bases. This clonotype was sampled from a human donor in good health. The CDR3 sequence is CASRTPGALSYEQYF. The CDR3 DNA sequence: TGTGCCAGCAGAACCCCGGGAGCCCTTTCCTACGAGCAGTACTTC.